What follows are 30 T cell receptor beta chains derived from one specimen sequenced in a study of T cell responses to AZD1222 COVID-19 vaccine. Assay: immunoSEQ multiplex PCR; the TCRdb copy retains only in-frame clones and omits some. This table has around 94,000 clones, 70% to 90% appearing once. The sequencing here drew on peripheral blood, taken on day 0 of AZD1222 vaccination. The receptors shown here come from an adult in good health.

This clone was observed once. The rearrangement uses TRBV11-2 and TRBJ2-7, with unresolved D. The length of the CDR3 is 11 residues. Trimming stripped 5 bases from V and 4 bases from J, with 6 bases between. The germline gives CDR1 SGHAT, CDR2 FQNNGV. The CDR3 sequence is CASSASYEQYF. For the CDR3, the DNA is TGTGCCAGCAGCGCCAGTTACGAGCAGTACTTC.

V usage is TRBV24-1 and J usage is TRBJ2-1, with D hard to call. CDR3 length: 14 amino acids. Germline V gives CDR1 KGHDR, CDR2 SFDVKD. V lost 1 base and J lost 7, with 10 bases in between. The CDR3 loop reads CATSDFGRPNEQFF. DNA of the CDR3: TGTGCCACCAGTGATTTCGGACGGCCTAATGAGCAGTTCTTC.

The CDR3 here is CASSLLTSGNTGELFF. The CDR3 nucleotides are TGTGCCAGCAGTTTATTAACTAGCGGGAACACCGGGGAGCTGTTTTTT. The chain is built from TRBV28 and TRBJ2-2, with 8 bases matching TRBD2. In germline, CDR1 is MDHEN, CDR2 SYDVKM. The CDR3 spans 16 residues. V shed 1 base, J shed 1 base, and the junction held 2 bases outside the gene matches.

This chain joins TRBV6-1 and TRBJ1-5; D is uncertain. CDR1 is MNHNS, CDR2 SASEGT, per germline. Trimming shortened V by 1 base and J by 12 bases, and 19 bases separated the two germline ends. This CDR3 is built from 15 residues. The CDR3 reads CASSEDGASTGYQHF. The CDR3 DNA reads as TGTGCCAGCAGTGAAGACGGAGCTTCCACCGGGTACCAGCATTTT.

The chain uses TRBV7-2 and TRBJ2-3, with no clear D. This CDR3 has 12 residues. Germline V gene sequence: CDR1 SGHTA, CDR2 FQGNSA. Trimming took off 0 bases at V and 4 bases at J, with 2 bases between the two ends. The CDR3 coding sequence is TGTGCCAGCAGCTTAGCGTCAGATACGCAGTATTTT. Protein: CASSLASDTQYF.

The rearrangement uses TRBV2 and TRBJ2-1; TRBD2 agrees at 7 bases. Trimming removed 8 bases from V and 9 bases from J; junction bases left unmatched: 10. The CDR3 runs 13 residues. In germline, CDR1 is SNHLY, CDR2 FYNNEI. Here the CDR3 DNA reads TGTGCCAGCCGCCTAGGACTAGGAGGTGAGCAGTTCTTC. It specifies CASRLGLGGEQFF.

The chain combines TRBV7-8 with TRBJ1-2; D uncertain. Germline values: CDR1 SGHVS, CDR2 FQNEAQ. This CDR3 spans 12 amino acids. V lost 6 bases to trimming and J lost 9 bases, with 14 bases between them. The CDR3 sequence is CASSASRVSYTF. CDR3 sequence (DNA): TGTGCCAGCAGTGCAAGCCGAGTTAGCTACACCTTC.

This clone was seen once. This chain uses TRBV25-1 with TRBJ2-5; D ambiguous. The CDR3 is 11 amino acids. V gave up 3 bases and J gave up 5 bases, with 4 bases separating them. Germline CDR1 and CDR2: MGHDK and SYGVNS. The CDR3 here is CASSDWETQYF. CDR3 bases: TGTGCCAGCAGTGATTGGGAGACCCAGTACTTC.

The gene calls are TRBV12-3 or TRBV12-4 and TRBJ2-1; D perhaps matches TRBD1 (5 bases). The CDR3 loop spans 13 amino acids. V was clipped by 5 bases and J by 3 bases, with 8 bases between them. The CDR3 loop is CASSPDSYNEQFF. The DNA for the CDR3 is TGTGCCAGCAGTCCTGACAGCTACAATGAGCAGTTCTTC.

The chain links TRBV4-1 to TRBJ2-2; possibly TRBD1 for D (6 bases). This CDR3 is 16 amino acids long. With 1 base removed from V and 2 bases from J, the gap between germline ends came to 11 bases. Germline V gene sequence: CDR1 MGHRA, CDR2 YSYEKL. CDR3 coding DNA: TGCGCCAGCAGCCAAGCCGGGACACATAACACCGGGGAGCTGTTTTTT. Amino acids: CASSQAGTHNTGELFF.

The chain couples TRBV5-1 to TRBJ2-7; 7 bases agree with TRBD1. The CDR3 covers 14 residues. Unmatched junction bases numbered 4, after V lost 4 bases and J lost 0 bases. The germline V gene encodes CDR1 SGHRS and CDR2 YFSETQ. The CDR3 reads CASSTGTDSYEQYF. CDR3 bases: TGCGCCAGCAGCACTGGGACAGACTCCTACGAGCAGTACTTC.

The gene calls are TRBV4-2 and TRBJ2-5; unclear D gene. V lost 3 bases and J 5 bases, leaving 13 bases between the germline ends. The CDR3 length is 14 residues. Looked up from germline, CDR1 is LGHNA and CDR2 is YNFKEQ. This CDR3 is CASSQAGVRETQYF. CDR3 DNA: TGTGCCAGCAGCCAGGCTGGGGTCCGGGAGACCCAGTACTTC.

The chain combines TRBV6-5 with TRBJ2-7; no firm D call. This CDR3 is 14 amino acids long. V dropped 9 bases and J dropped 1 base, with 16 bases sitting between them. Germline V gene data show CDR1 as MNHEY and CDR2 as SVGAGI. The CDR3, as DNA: TGTGCCAGTCGGGCCTTACCCCCATCCTACGAGCAGTACTTC. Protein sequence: CASRALPPSYEQYF.

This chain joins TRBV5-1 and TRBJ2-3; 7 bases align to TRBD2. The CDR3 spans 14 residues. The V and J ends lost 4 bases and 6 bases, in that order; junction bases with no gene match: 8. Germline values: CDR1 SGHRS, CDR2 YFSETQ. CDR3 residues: CASSDMTAGDTQYF. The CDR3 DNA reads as TGCGCCAGCAGCGACATGACAGCGGGGGATACGCAGTATTTT.

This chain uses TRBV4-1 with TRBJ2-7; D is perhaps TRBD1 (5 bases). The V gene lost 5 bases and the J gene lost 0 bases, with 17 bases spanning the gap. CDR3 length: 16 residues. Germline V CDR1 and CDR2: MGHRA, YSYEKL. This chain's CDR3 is CASSKTGPPSSYEQYF. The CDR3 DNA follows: TGCGCCAGCAGCAAAACAGGCCCTCCGAGCTCCTACGAGCAGTACTTC.

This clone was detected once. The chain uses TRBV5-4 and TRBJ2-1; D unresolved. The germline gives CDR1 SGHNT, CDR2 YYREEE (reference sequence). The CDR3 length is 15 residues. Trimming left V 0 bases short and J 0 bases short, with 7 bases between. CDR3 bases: TGTGCCAGCAGCTTGGGTGTCAGCTCCTACAATGAGCAGTTCTTC. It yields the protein CASSLGVSSYNEQFF.

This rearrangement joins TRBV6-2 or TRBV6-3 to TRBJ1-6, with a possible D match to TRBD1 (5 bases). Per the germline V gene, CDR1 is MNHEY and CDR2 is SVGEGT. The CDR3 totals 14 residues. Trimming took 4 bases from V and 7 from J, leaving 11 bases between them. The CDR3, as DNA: TGTGCCAGCAGTTCCGGGGGAGCCAATTCACCCCTCCACTTT. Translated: CASSSGGANSPLHF.

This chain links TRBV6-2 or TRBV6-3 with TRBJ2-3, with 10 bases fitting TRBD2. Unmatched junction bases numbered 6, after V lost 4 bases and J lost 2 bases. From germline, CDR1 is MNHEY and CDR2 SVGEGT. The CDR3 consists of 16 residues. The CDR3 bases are TGTGCCAGCAGTTGGATAGCGGGGGGCCTCACAGATACGCAGTATTTT. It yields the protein CASSWIAGGLTDTQYF.

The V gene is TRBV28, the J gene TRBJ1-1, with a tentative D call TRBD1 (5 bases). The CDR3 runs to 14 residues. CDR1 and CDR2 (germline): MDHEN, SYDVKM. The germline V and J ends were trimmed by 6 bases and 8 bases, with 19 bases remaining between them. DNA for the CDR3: TGTGCCAGCAGCGACATGGTCGGGGCCCGAGAAGCTTTCTTT. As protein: CASSDMVGAREAFF.

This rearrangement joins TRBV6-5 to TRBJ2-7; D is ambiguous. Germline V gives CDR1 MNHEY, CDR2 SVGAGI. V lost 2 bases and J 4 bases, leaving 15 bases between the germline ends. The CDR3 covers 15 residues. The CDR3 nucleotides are TGTGCCAGCAGTTACAACCGGCGGTCGGGTTACGAGCAGTACTTC. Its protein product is CASSYNRRSGYEQYF.

In DNA form, the CDR3 reads TGTGCCAGCAGCTTGTGGGTCGCCGGGGCCGGGGAGCTGTTTTTT. Translating gives CASSLWVAGAGELFF. The chain has TRBV5-6 and TRBJ2-2; D perhaps matches TRBD2 (5 bases). Germline-derived CDR1 and CDR2 are SGHDT and YYEEEE. The CDR3 runs 15 residues. V lost 1 base and J lost 6, with 13 bases in between. Looking up the rest from reference TRBV5-6 and TRBJ2-2 gives the full variable domain: DAGVTQSPTHLIKTRGQQVTLRCSPKSGHDTVSWYQQALGQGPQFIFQYYEEEERQRGNFPDRFSGHQFPNYSSELNVNALLLGDSALYLCASSLWVAGAGELFFGEGSRLTVL.

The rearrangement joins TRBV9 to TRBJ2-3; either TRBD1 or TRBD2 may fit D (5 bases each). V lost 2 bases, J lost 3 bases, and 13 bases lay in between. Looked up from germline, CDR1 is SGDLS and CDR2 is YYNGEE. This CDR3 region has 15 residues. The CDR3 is CASSVDGWGTDTQYF. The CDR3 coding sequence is TGTGCCAGCAGCGTGGATGGCTGGGGGACAGATACGCAGTATTTT.

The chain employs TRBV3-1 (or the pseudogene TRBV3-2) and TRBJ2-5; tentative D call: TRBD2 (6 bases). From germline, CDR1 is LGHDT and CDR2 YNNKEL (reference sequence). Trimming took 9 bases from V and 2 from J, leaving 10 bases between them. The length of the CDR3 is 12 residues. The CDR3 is CASGTLQETQYF. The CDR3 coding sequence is TGTGCCAGTGGGACTCTTCAAGAGACCCAGTACTTC.

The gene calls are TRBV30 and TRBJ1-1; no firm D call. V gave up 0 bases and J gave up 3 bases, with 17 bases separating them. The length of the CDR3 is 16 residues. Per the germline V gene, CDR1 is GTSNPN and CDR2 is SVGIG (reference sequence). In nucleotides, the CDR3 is TGTGCCTGGAGTGTAGTTTTTGGTTATCAGCACACTGAAGCTTTCTTT. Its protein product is CAWSVVFGYQHTEAFF.

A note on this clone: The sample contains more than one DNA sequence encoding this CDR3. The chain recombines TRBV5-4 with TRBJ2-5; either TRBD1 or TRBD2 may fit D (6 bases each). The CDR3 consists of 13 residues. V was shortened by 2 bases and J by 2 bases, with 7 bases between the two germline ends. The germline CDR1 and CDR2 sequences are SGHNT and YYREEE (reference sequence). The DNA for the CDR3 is TGTGCCAGCAGCTTAGGGGGGCAAGAGACCCAGTACTTC. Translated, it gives CASSLGGQETQYF.

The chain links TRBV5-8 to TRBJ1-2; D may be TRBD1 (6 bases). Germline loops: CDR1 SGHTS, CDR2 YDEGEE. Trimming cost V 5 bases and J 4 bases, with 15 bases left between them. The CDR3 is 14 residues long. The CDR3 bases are TGTGCCAGCAGAAAGCAGGGGCAGGGCTATGGCTACACCTTC. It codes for CASRKQGQGYGYTF.

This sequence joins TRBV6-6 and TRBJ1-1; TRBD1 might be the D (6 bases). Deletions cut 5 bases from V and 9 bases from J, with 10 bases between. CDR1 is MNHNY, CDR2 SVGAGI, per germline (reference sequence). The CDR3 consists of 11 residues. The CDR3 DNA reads TGTGCCAGCAGTGACACAGGGAAAGCTTTCTTT. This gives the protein CASSDTGKAFF.

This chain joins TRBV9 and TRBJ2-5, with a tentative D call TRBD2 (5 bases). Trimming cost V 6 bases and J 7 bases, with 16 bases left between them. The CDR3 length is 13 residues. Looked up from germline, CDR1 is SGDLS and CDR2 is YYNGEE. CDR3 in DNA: TGTGCCAGCATGGAGAGGGCGAGCGGGACCCAGTACTTC. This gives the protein CASMERASGTQYF.

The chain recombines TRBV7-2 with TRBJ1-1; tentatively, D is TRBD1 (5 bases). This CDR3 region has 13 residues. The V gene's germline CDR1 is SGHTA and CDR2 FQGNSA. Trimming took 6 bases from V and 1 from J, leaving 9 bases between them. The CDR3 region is CASSRQWNTEAFF. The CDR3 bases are TGTGCCAGCAGTCGACAGTGGAACACTGAAGCTTTCTTT.

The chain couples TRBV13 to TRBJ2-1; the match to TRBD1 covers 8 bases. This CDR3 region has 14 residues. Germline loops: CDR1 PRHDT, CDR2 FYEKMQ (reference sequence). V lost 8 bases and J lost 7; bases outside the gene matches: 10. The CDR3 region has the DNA TGTGCCAGCGCAACAGGGGGATTCCTGAATGAGCAGTTCTTC. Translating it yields CASATGGFLNEQFF.